A selection of T cell receptor beta chains follows, all from one sample in a study of T cells after yellow fever vaccination. TCRdb ran MiXCR on the 5' RACE reads and lists one entry per CDR3 protein. The data contain 400,000 to 650,000 distinct CDR3 sequences, just over 20% of them singletons. The source was PBMCs, collected around 3 weeks after the first yellow fever vaccination. These receptors were obtained from a man aged 18 to 30 who received the YFV17D yellow fever vaccine. Each CDR3 is given with its conserved first and last residue. The D gene is left open where the match is weak. Only some rows state a clone size, as once, few, many or a class for expanded clones.

V gene,D gene,CDR3 length,clone size,J gene,CDR3 DNA,CDR3 protein
TRBV5-6,-,15,few,TRBJ1-2,TGTGCCAGCAGCCCGCGAGTCTACGACGCCTATGGCTACACCTTC,CASSPRVYDAYGYTF
TRBV3-1,TRBD1,14,few,TRBJ2-3,TGTGCCAGCAGCCAAGGGACAGGGGAAGCTACGCAGTATTTT,CASSQGTGEATQYF
TRBV5-1,TRBD2,16,few,TRBJ2-1,TGCGCCAGCAGCCGCGGGTTAGCGGGGGGCCTCAATGAGCAGTTCTTC,CASSRGLAGGLNEQFF
TRBV20-1,TRBD1,12,few,TRBJ2-1,TGCAGTGCGAGAGACAGGGGGAATGAGCAGTTCTTC,CSARDRGNEQFF
TRBV27,-,14,-,TRBJ2-4,TGTGCCAGCAGTTTGAGGGGGGCCGAAAACATTCAGTACTTC,CASSLRGAENIQYF
TRBV11-2,TRBD1,13,-,TRBJ1-2,TGTGCCAGCAGGCCCGGGACAGGGTTTGGCTACACCTTC,CASRPGTGFGYTF
TRBV7-9,-,15,-,TRBJ1-2,TGTGCCAGCAGCTTAGGAGCGAGCCGTAACTATGGCTACACCTTC,CASSLGASRNYGYTF
TRBV24-1,TRBD1,17,few,TRBJ2-3,TGTGCCACCAGTGATGCCGCGGACAGGGGAGGTCAAGATACGCAGTATTTT,CATSDAADRGGQDTQYF
TRBV19,-,13,few,TRBJ1-2,TGTGCCAGTAGTATCAACATAATCTATGGCTACACCTTC,CASSINIIYGYTF
TRBV6-1,-,16,-,TRBJ2-6,TGTGCCAGCAGTGAAGGGCCGGGGGCGTTAGCCAACGTCCTGACTTTC,CASSEGPGALANVLTF
TRBV3-1,TRBD2,13,-,TRBJ2-1,TGTGCCAGCAGCGGACTAGCGGGGAATGAGCAGTTCTTC,CASSGLAGNEQFF
TRBV11-2,TRBD2,17,once,TRBJ2-1,TGTGCCAGCAGCTTAGATCGGGCTAGCGGGTCCTACAATGAGCAGTTCTTC,CASSLDRASGSYNEQFF
TRBV28,-,14,-,TRBJ1-5,TGTGCCAGCAGCTCAACACAGGGACATCAGCCCCAGCATTTT,CASSSTQGHQPQHF
TRBV2,-,12,-,TRBJ2-1,TGTGCCAGCAGTGGTGGAGGAAATGAGCAGTTCTTC,CASSGGGNEQFF
TRBV25-1,-,15,-,TRBJ2-2,TGTGCCAGCAGTGACTTAAGGGGGTTCACCGGGGAGCTGTTTTTT,CASSDLRGFTGELFF
TRBV4-1,-,14,few,TRBJ2-3,TGCGCCAGCAGCCAGGGACTGGTGGCAGATACGCAGTATTTT,CASSQGLVADTQYF
TRBV6-2/TRBV6-3,-,17,-,TRBJ2-5,TGTGCCAGCAGCCCGCACCCCAGGGGACTGTACCAAGAGACCCAGTACTTC,CASSPHPRGLYQETQYF
TRBV7-8,-,15,few,TRBJ1-5,TGTGCCAGCAGCTTTACGGTCGGGGGCAATCAGCCCCAGCATTTT,CASSFTVGGNQPQHF
TRBV28,-,11,-,TRBJ2-2,TGTGCCAGCGCGAGGTTCGTGGAGCTGTTTTTT,CASARFVELFF
TRBV28,-,16,-,TRBJ2-5,TGTGCCAGCAGTTTAGGAGGGGGAGGCGGTGAAGAGACCCAGTACTTC,CASSLGGGGGEETQYF
TRBV5-1,-,15,-,TRBJ2-5,TGCGCCAGCAGCTTGGCCGGACAGTCTACGAAGACCCAGTACTTC,CASSLAGQSTKTQYF
TRBV24-1,-,12,-,TRBJ1-5,TGTGCCACCAGTGACCCAAGTGGGACCCAGCATTTT,CATSDPSGTQHF
TRBV6-1,TRBD1,16,-,TRBJ1-5,TGTGCCAGCAGCTGGACCGGGACAGAGAGTAATCAGCCCCAGCATTTT,CASSWTGTESNQPQHF
TRBV6-5,-,15,-,TRBJ2-4,TGTGCCAGCAGTTACCTGGAGGGCGGCAAAAACATTCAGTACTTC,CASSYLEGGKNIQYF
TRBV18,TRBD1,15,-,TRBJ1-6,TGTGCCAGCTCACCAGTGACAGGGGGTGGTTCACCCCTCCACTTT,CASSPVTGGGSPLHF
TRBV7-2,-,16,few,TRBJ2-3,TGTGCCAGCAGCCCCACAGGGCACCAAGCCGTATATATACCGTATTTT,CASSPTGHQAVYIPYF
TRBV11-2,-,18,few,TRBJ2-3,TGTGCCAGCAGCTTATATCGCAGCCTAGCTGCGGCGACAGATACGCAGTATTTT,CASSLYRSLAAATDTQYF
TRBV2,-,15,few,TRBJ2-7,TGTGCCAGCAGTGAACTCAGGGGTAGAGAAGACGAGCAGTACTTC,CASSELRGREDEQYF
TRBV5-1,TRBD2,14,few,TRBJ2-3,TGCGCCAGCAGCGTGGGGGACTACACAGATACGCAGTATTTT,CASSVGDYTDTQYF
TRBV7-9,-,15,-,TRBJ2-2,TGTGCCAGCAGCACGCCGGGAACTAACACCGGGGAGCTGTTTTTT,CASSTPGTNTGELFF
TRBV20-1,TRBD1,12,few,TRBJ1-5,TGCAGTGCTAGGACAGGGGATCAGCCCCAGCATTTT,CSARTGDQPQHF
TRBV12-3/TRBV12-4,-,14,many,TRBJ1-1,TGTGCCAGCAGACCTAGTTGGGGGAACACTGAAGCTTTCTTT,CASRPSWGNTEAFF
TRBV6-5,TRBD1,18,-,TRBJ2-5,TGTGCCAGCAGTTACCCCCGGGATGGCAGGGGGCGCCAAGAGACCCAGTACTTC,CASSYPRDGRGRQETQYF
TRBV20-1,-,14,-,TRBJ1-1,TGCAGTGCTAGACCACCGATAGGAGGGACTGAAGCTTTCTTT,CSARPPIGGTEAFF
TRBV12-3/TRBV12-4,-,11,few,TRBJ2-1,TGTGCCAGCACAGTCCGGAATGAGCAGTTCTTC,CASTVRNEQFF
TRBV23-1,-,16,many,TRBJ2-7,TGCGCCAGCAGTCACCCAGCACAGGGTCCTTCCTACGAGCAGTACTTC,CASSHPAQGPSYEQYF
TRBV12-3/TRBV12-4,-,14,-,TRBJ2-1,TGTGCCAGCAGTCGACGGGAAGAATACAATGAGCAGTTCTTC,CASSRREEYNEQFF